The next 32 T cell receptor beta chains were all read from a single sample in a study of T cell repertoires in aging, cancer and after chemotherapy. Rearranged V-D-J TRB sequences were amplified with a mixed TRB-A/B primer pool. Each CDR3 protein gets one entry after TCRdb re-called the multiplex PCR reads with MiXCR. The sample holds approximately 10,000 distinct CDR3 sequences, 42% seen once. The template was genomic DNA from peripheral blood, not RNA. Source material: blood. Receptors originate from a human donor in good health.

V and J are TRBV5-1 and TRBJ1-6; TRBD1 matches at 8 bases. CDR1 SGHRS and CDR2 YFSETQ come from the germline V gene. The V and J ends lost 0 bases and 6 bases, in that order; junction bases with no gene match: 2. The CDR3 consists of 15 residues. CDR3 region: CASSLGQGTNSPLHF. In DNA form, the CDR3 reads TGCGCCAGCAGCTTGGGACAGGGGACTAATTCACCCCTCCACTTT.

The rearrangement joins TRBV27 to TRBJ2-6; D is undetermined. CDR1 and CDR2 from the germline V gene are MNHEY and SMNVEV (reference sequence). V shed 0 bases and J shed 1 base, with 4 bases lying between them. The CDR3 length is 15 residues. The CDR3 region has the DNA TGTGCCAGCAGTTTATCGATATCTGGGGCCAACGTCCTGACTTTC. Protein sequence: CASSLSISGANVLTF.

V and J are TRBV5-4 and TRBJ1-6; possibly TRBD1 for D (6 bases). Germline-derived CDR1 and CDR2 are SGHNT and YYREEE (reference sequence). V lost 4 bases and J 5 bases, leaving 16 bases between the germline ends. This CDR3 is 16 amino acids long. The CDR3 region has the DNA TGTGCCAGCAGCCTCGATTACCCAGGGGATAATTCACCCCTCCACTTT. Translating it yields CASSLDYPGDNSPLHF. The full variable domain, with the rest looked up from reference TRBV5-4 and TRBJ1-6, is ETGVTQSPTHLIKTRGQQVTLRCSSQSGHNTVSWYQQALGQGPQFIFQYYREEENGRGNFPPRFSGLQFPNYSSELNVNALELDDSALYLCASSLDYPGDNSPLHFGNGTRLTVT.

This clonotype was picked up one time. The chain employs TRBV30 and TRBJ2-3; D is possibly TRBD2 (6 bases). Trimming removed 2 bases at V and 6 bases at J, with 12 bases between. Germline loops: CDR1 GTSNPN, CDR2 SVGIG (reference sequence). The CDR3 loop spans 13 amino acids. The CDR3 sequence is CAWSKAGFDTQYF. The CDR3, as DNA: TGTGCCTGGAGTAAGGCGGGGTTTGATACGCAGTATTTT. Combining the CDR3 with reference TRBV30 and TRBJ2-3 gives the whole variable domain SQTIHQWPATLVQPVGSPLSLECTVEGTSNPNLYWYRQAAGRGLQLLFYSVGIGQISSEVPQNLSASRPQDRQFILSSKKLLLSDSGFYLCAWSKAGFDTQYFGPGTRLTVL.

By share, this clonotype counts as medium-sized (0.01 to 0.1%). The V and J genes are TRBV29-1 and TRBJ2-7; D may be TRBD1 (6 bases). V lost 4 bases to trimming and J lost 3 bases, with 13 bases between them. Germline CDR1 and CDR2: SQVTM and ANQGSEA. The CDR3 length is 13 residues. The CDR3 region has the DNA TGCAGCGTTGGACAGGAAGGGAGCTACGAGCAGTACTTC. As protein: CSVGQEGSYEQYF.

The chain uses TRBV30 and TRBJ2-2, with 9 bases fitting TRBD2. Germline CDR1 reads GTSNPN; CDR2 reads SVGIG (reference sequence). The CDR3 consists of 14 residues. After removal of 6 bases from V and 6 bases from J, the junction contained 8 bases not matched to a gene. This CDR3 is CACTGTSYSGELFF. CDR3 in DNA: TGTGCCTGTACCGGGACTAGCTACTCCGGGGAGCTGTTTTTT.

This sequence joins TRBV24-1 and TRBJ2-5, with 9 bases lining up with TRBD2. The germline V gene has CDR1 KGHDR and CDR2 SFDVKD. This CDR3 contains 15 residues. The junction had 5 bases not matched to a gene; V was cut back by 6 bases and J by 1 base. This CDR3 is CATSTSTSGQETQYF. The DNA for the CDR3 is TGTGCCACCAGTACCTCGACTAGCGGCCAAGAGACCCAGTACTTC.

This chain connects TRBV12-3 or TRBV12-4 to TRBJ2-7; a possible D gene is TRBD1 (6 bases). This CDR3 contains 13 residues. V dropped 6 bases and J dropped 3 bases, with 12 bases sitting between them. The chain's CDR3 is CASRGAGLYEQYF. Written as DNA, the CDR3 is TGTGCCAGCAGGGGGGCAGGGCTCTACGAGCAGTACTTC.

The chain couples TRBV7-2 to TRBJ2-2; D tentatively fits TRBD1 or TRBD2 (7 bases each). CDR1 SGHTA and CDR2 FQGNSA come from the germline V gene. The CDR3 length is 16 residues. Deletions cut 5 bases from V and 5 bases from J, with 18 bases between. The CDR3 bases are TGTGCCAGCAGCCGGGGGGCAGGGGGGAATACCGGGGAGCTGTTTTTT. It yields the protein CASSRGAGGNTGELFF.

The rearrangement links TRBV20-1 to TRBJ2-6; 9 positions match TRBD2. The CDR3 length is 19 residues. V lost 5 bases, J lost 0 bases, and 14 bases stayed unmatched. Germline CDR1 and CDR2: DFQATT and SNEGSKA (reference sequence). CDR3 sequence (DNA): TGCAGTGCTGCCCCCTCCCTAGCGGGGCGGGTCTCTGGGGCCAACGTCCTGACTTTC. Translating it yields CSAAPSLAGRVSGANVLTF.

Only a few counts were recorded for this clonotype. The chain carries TRBV28 and TRBJ1-4; D is undetermined. Germline loops: CDR1 MDHEN, CDR2 SYDVKM. The ends were cut back, 7 bases at V and 13 bases at J, with 16 bases in the middle. The CDR3 is 12 amino acids. The CDR3 loop is CASMTLQEGLFF. Here the CDR3 DNA reads TGTGCCAGCATGACTCTCCAAGAGGGACTGTTTTTT.

This rearrangement joins TRBV28 to TRBJ1-2, with 7 bases that match TRBD1. The CDR3 consists of 15 residues. Germline CDR1 reads MDHEN; CDR2 reads SYDVKM. With 7 bases clipped from V and 4 bases from J, the junction kept 12 bases outside the gene matches. CDR3 DNA sequence: TGTGCCAGCAAGTGGAACCTAGGGACAGCCTATGGCTACACCTTC. Translation gives CASKWNLGTAYGYTF.

This clonotype has more than one count but fewer than ten. This chain uses TRBV12-3 or TRBV12-4 with TRBJ1-1; no reliable D call. The CDR3 is 15 residues long. Trimming took off 0 bases at V and 2 bases at J, with 10 bases between the two ends. CDR3 sequence (DNA): TGTGCCAGCAGTTTAGCGTGGCAAGATAACACTGAAGCTTTCTTT. Its protein product is CASSLAWQDNTEAFF.

This clonotype was seen only once. This chain joins TRBV20-1 and TRBJ1-1; a possible D gene is TRBD1 (5 bases). There are 14 residues in the CDR3. From germline, CDR1 is DFQATT and CDR2 SNEGSKA (reference sequence). V was clipped by 0 bases and J by 3 bases, with 11 bases between them. The CDR3 DNA follows: TGCAGTGCTAGAGATGTAAGGGGATACACTGAAGCTTTCTTT. Its protein is CSARDVRGYTEAFF.

The gene calls are TRBV19 and TRBJ1-2; D gene ambiguous. The V gene's germline CDR1 is LNHDA and CDR2 SQIVND (reference sequence). Trimming left V 1 base short and J 2 bases short, with 11 bases between. CDR3 size: 15 residues. The CDR3 protein is CASSIVDGLNYGYTF. The CDR3 DNA follows: TGTGCCAGTAGTATAGTGGACGGCTTGAACTATGGCTACACCTTC.

This clonotype was observed a few times. The V gene is TRBV12-3 or TRBV12-4, the J gene TRBJ2-2; TRBD2 aligns across 15 bases. This CDR3 is 17 amino acids long. The junction had 8 bases not matched to a gene; V was cut back by 6 bases and J by 6 bases. CDR3 DNA: TGTGCCAGCAGCGGGACTAGCGGGAGGAACCTCGCCGGGGAGCTGTTTTTT. This sequence encodes CASSGTSGRNLAGELFF.

The genes are TRBV20-1 and TRBJ1-4; D gene unclear. The CDR3 consists of 13 residues. The germline gives CDR1 DFQATT, CDR2 SNEGSKA (reference sequence). V lost 5 bases, J lost 6 bases, and 13 bases lay in between. This CDR3 reads CSAPPGMDEKLFF. The CDR3 DNA reads as TGCAGTGCTCCCCCGGGTATGGATGAAAAACTGTTTTTT.

The chain links TRBV6-2 or TRBV6-3 to TRBJ2-5, with D unclear. Germline CDR1 and CDR2: MNHEY and SVGEGT. With 5 bases removed from V and 3 bases from J, the gap between germline ends came to 10 bases. CDR3 length: 13 residues. This chain's CDR3 is CASSKTYKETQYF. In DNA form, the CDR3 reads TGTGCCAGCAGTAAGACTTATAAAGAGACCCAGTACTTC.

This clonotype came up a few times. The rearrangement joins TRBV30 to TRBJ2-2; TRBD1 is a possible D gene (6 bases). The CDR3 is made up of 15 amino acids. Trimming stripped 4 bases from V and 6 bases from J, with 18 bases between. Germline assignment: CDR1 GTSNPN and CDR2 SVGIG (reference sequence). The CDR3 bases are TGTGCCTGGACTCCGAGGGCAGGGGATCCCGGGGAGCTGTTTTTT. This codes for CAWTPRAGDPGELFF.

This clonotype has a handful of counts. The chain employs TRBV20-1 and TRBJ1-2; TRBD1 is a possible D gene (5 bases). CDR1 DFQATT and CDR2 SNEGSKA come from the germline V gene (reference sequence). This CDR3 is built from 12 residues. V lost 3 bases and J 5 bases, leaving 10 bases between the germline ends. DNA for the CDR3: TGCAGTGCTAGCGGGACGGCTTATGGCTACACCTTC. Amino acids: CSASGTAYGYTF.

This clonotype showed up just a few times. V is TRBV29-1 and J is TRBJ1-2; a possible D gene is TRBD1 (6 bases). This CDR3 is built from 13 residues. Trimming left V 6 bases short and J 8 bases short, with 19 bases between. Germline V CDR1 and CDR2: SQVTM, ANQGSEA. The CDR3 spells CSVKNRESRGYTF. CDR3 in DNA: TGCAGCGTAAAAAACAGGGAATCGCGGGGCTACACCTTC.

The chain couples TRBV5-6 to TRBJ1-5, with 9 bases identical to TRBD1. The CDR3 is 14 residues long. V was pared by 4 bases and J by 4 bases, with 3 bases of the junction left unmatched. Germline assignment: CDR1 SGHDT and CDR2 YYEEEE. CDR3 residues: CASSRTGENQPQHF. CDR3 DNA: TGTGCCAGCAGCCGGACAGGGGAAAATCAGCCCCAGCATTTT.

This clonotype was counted once. The rearrangement links TRBV4-1 to TRBJ2-1; tentatively, D is TRBD2 (5 bases). Trimming removed 0 bases from V and 14 bases from J, with 17 bases in between. CDR3 size: 14 residues. Per germline, CDR1 MGHRA and CDR2 YSYEKL. CDR3 sequence: CASSQDVGEAEKFF. CDR3 DNA: TGCGCCAGCAGCCAAGATGTCGGAGAAGCGGAAAAGTTCTTC.

The CDR3 loop is CASSDDRATNEKLFF. DNA of the CDR3: TGTGCCAGCAGTGACGACAGGGCAACTAATGAAAAACTGTTTTTT. The chain combines TRBV6-5 with TRBJ1-4; 7 nucleotides line up with TRBD1. The germline CDR1 and CDR2 sequences are MNHEY and SVGAGI. J was trimmed by 0 bases and V by 5 bases; bases with no gene match: 3. The CDR3 consists of 15 residues.

The genes are TRBV19 and TRBJ1-1; possible D gene TRBD1, 5 bases. Germline V gene data show CDR1 as LNHDA and CDR2 as SQIVND (reference sequence). This CDR3 has 14 amino acids. Between the trimmed V and J ends, which lost 3 bases and 0 bases, there was a span of 8 bases. The CDR3: CASSIQGMNTEAFF. CDR3 coding DNA: TGTGCCAGTAGTATCCAGGGAATGAACACTGAAGCTTTCTTT.

This clonotype appeared a few times. This chain joins TRBV6-6 and TRBJ2-1, with TRBD1 matching over 9 bases. Germline loops: CDR1 MNHNY, CDR2 SVGAGI (reference sequence). The V segment lost 6 bases and the J segment 0 bases; nucleotides outside the gene matches: 9. The CDR3 has 17 amino acids. This chain's CDR3 is CASRRQGVAFSYNEQFF. CDR3 DNA sequence: TGTGCCAGCAGAAGACAGGGGGTGGCCTTCTCCTACAATGAGCAGTTCTTC.

V and J are TRBV28 and TRBJ2-1, with no clear D. Trimming left V 2 bases short and J 6 bases short, with 5 bases between. The CDR3 is made up of 12 amino acids. The V gene's germline CDR1 is MDHEN and CDR2 SYDVKM. CDR3 DNA: TGTGCCAGCAGTTTAGCTATCAATGAGCAGTTCTTC. It is translated as CASSLAINEQFF.

This sequence joins TRBV5-5 and TRBJ1-2, with 7 bases that match TRBD1. The CDR3 length is 18 residues. From germline, CDR1 is SGHKS and CDR2 YYEKEE (reference sequence). V lost 4 bases and J lost 4; bases outside the gene matches: 19. The CDR3 region has the DNA TGTGCCAGCAGCCTACAGGGGCCTCTACCCCCAGAGAGCTATGGCTACACCTTC. Translated, it gives CASSLQGPLPPESYGYTF.

This clonotype was picked up one time. This chain uses TRBV11-3 with TRBJ2-1; unclear D gene. The CDR3 consists of 17 residues. Germline CDR1 reads SGHNT; CDR2 reads YENEEA. Trimming cost V 4 bases and J 7 bases, with 23 bases left between them. The CDR3 is CASSSPTLGTLGNEQFF. In nucleotides, the CDR3 is TGTGCCAGCAGCTCTCCGACACTGGGCACGCTAGGGAATGAGCAGTTCTTC. The full variable domain, with the rest looked up from reference TRBV11-3 and TRBJ2-1, is EAGVVQSPRYKIIEKKQPVAFWCNPISGHNTLYWYLQNLGQGPELLIRYENEEAVDDSQLPKDRFSAERLKGVDSTLKIQPAELGDSAVYLCASSSPTLGTLGNEQFFGPGTRLTVL.

In DNA, the CDR3 is TGCAGTGCTAGAGATTCCGCGAGCTCTGGAAACACCATATATTTT. Amino acids: CSARDSASSGNTIYF. The chain carries TRBV20-1 and TRBJ1-3; D gene ambiguous. The CDR3 runs to 15 residues. V lost 0 bases and J 0 bases, leaving 9 bases between the germline ends. Germline assignment: CDR1 DFQATT and CDR2 SNEGSKA (reference sequence).

This clonotype turned up a few times. The V call is TRBV10-3, the J call TRBJ1-5, with D possibly TRBD1 on 6 matching bases. The CDR3 is made up of 15 amino acids. Germline V lookup: CDR1 ENHRY, CDR2 SYGVKD. The V gene lost 3 bases and the J gene lost 3 bases, with 12 bases spanning the gap. The CDR3 coding sequence is TGTGCCATCAGTGAATTTAACAGGGACAATCAGCCCCAGCATTTT. This translates into CAISEFNRDNQPQHF.

The chain recombines TRBV12-3 or TRBV12-4 with TRBJ1-5; no clear D gene. CDR3 length: 14 residues. V lost 3 bases and J lost 4, with 10 bases in between. CDR3 DNA: TGTGCCAGCAGTTTGTCGGCAGAGAATCAGCCCCAGCATTTT. Amino acid sequence: CASSLSAENQPQHF.